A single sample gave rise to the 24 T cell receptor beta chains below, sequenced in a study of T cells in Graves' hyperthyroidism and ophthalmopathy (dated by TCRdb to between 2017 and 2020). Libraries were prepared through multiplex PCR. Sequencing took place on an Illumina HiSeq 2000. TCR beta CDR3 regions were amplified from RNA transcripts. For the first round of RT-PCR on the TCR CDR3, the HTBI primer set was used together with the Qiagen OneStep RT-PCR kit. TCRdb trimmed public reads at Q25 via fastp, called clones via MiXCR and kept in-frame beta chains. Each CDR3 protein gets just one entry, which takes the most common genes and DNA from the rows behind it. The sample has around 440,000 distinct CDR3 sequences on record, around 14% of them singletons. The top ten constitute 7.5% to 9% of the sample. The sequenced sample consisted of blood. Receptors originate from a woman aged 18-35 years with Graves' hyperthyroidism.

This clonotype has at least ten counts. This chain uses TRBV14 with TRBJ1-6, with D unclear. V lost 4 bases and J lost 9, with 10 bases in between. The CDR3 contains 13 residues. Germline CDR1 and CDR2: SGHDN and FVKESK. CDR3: CASSRGYASPLHF. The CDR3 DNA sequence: TGTGCCAGCAGCCGAGGTTATGCTTCACCCCTCCACTTT.

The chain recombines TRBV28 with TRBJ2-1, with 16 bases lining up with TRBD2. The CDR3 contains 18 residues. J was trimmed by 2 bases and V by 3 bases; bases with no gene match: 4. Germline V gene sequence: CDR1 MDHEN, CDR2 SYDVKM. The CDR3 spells CASSLPGTSGGAYNEQFF. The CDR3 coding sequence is TGTGCCAGCAGTTTGCCCGGGACTAGCGGGGGGGCCTACAATGAGCAGTTCTTC.

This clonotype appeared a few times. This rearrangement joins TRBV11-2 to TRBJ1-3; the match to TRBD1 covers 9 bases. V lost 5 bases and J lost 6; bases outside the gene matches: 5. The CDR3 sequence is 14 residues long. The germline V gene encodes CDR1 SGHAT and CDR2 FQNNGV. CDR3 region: CASSSTGGENTIYF. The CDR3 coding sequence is TGTGCCAGCAGCAGTACAGGGGGCGAAAACACCATATATTTT.

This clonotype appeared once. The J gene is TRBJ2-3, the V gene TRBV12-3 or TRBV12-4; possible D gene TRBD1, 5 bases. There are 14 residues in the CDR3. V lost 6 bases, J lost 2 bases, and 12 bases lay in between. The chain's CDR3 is CASRIDSHTDTQYF. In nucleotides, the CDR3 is TGTGCCAGCAGAATCGACAGCCACACAGATACGCAGTATTTT.

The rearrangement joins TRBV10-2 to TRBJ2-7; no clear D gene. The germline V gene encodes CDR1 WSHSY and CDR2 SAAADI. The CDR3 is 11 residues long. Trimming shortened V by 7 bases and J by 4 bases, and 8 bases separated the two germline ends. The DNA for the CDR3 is TGCGCCAGCACCCACGTATACGAGCAGTACTTC. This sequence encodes CASTHVYEQYF.

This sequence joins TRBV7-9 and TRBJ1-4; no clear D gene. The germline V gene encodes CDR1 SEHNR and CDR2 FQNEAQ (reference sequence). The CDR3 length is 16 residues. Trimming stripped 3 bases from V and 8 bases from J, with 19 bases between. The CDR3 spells CASSFPVFIPEEKLFF. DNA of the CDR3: TGTGCCAGCAGCTTCCCTGTATTTATTCCGGAGGAAAAACTGTTTTTT. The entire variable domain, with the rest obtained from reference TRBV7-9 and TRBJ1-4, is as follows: DTGVSQNPRHKITKRGQNVTFRCDPISEHNRLYWYRQTLGQGPEFLTYFQNEAQLEKSRLLSDRFSAERPKGSFSTLEIQRTEQGDSAMYLCASSFPVFIPEEKLFFGSGTQLSVL.

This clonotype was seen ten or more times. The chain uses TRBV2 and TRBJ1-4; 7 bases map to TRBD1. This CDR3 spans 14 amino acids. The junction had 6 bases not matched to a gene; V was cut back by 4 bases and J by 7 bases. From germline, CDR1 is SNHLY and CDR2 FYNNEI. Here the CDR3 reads CASSGRQGGEKLFF. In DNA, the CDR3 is TGTGCCAGCAGTGGGAGACAGGGTGGTGAAAAACTGTTTTTT.

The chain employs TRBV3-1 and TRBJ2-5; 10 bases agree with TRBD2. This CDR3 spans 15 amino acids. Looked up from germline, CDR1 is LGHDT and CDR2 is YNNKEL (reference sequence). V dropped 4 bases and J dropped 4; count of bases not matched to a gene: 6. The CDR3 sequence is CASSPRAGGLETQYF. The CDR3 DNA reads TGTGCCAGCAGCCCCAGAGCGGGGGGGCTAGAGACCCAGTACTTC.

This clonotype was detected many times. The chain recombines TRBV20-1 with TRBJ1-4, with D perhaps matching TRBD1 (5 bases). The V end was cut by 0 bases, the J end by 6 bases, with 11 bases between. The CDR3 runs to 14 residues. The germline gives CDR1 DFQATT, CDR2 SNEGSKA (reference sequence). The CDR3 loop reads CSARDQGGDEKLFF. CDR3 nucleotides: TGCAGTGCTAGAGATCAAGGAGGGGATGAAAAACTGTTTTTT.

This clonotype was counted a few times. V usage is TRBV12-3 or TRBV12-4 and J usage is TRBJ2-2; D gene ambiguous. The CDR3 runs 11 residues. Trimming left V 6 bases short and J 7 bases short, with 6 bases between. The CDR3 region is CASRIGGELFF. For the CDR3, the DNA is TGTGCCAGCAGGATAGGCGGGGAGCTGTTTTTT.

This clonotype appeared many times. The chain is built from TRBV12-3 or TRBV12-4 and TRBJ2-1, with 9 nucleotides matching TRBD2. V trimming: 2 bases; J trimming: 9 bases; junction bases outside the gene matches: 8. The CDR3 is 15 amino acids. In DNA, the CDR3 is TGTGCCAGCAGTTTATTCGCGGGGGGGCTGTTTGAGCAGTTCTTC. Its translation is CASSLFAGGLFEQFF.

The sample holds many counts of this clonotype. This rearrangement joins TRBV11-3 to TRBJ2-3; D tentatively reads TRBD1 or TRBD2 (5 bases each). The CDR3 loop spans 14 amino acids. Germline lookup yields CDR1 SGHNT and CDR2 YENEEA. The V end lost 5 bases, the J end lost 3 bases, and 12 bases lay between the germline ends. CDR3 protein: CASSPREGTDTQYF. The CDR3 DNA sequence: TGTGCCAGCAGCCCCCGTGAGGGGACAGATACGCAGTATTTT.

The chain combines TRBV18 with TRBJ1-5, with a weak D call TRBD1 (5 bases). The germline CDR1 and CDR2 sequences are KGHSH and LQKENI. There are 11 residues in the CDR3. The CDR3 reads CLGVGDQPQHF. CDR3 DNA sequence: TGTTTAGGGGTTGGTGATCAGCCCCAGCATTTT. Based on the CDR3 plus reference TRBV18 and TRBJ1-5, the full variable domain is NAGVMQNPRHLVRRRGQEARLRCSPMKGHSHVYWYRQLPEEGLKFMVYLQKENIIDESGMPKERFSAEFPKEGPSILRIQQVVRGDSAAYFCLGVGDQPQHFGDGTRLSIL.

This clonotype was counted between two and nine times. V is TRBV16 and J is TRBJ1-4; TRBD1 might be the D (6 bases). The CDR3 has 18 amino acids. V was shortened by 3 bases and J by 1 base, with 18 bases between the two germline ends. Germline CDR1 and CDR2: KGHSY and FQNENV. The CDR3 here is CASSQFLLSQGTNEKLFF. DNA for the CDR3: TGTGCCAGCAGCCAGTTTCTCCTATCACAGGGAACTAATGAAAAACTGTTTTTT.

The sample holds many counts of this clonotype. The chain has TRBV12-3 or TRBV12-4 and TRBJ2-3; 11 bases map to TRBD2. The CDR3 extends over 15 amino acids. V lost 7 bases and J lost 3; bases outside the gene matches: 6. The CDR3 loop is CASNLRTSGTDTQYF. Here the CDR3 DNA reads TGTGCCAGCAACCTACGGACTAGCGGGACAGATACGCAGTATTTT.

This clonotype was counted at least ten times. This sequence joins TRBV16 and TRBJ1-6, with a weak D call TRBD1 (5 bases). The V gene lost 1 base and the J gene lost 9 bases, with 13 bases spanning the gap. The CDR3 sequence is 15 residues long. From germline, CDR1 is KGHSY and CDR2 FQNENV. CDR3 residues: CASSQFGTGGSPLHF. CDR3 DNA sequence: TGTGCCAGCAGCCAATTCGGTACTGGGGGTTCACCCCTCCACTTT.

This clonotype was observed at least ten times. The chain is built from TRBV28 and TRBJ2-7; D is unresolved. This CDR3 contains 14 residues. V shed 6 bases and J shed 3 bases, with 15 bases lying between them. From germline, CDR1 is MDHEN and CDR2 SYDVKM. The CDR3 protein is CASSLFRRNYEQYF. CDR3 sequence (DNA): TGTGCCAGCAGCCTTTTCCGGCGGAACTACGAGCAGTACTTC.

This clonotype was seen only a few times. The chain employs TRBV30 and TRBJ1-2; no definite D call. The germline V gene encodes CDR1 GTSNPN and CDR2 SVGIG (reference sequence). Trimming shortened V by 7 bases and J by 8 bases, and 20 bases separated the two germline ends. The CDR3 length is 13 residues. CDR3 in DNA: TGTGCCTCCCCTCGGCCCGCTGCGAACGGCTACACCTTC. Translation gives CASPRPAANGYTF. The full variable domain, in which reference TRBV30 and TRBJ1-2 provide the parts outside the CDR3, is SQTIHQWPATLVQPVGSPLSLECTVEGTSNPNLYWYRQAAGRGLQLLFYSVGIGQISSEVPQNLSASRPQDRQFILSSKKLLLSDSGFYLCASPRPAANGYTFGSGTRLTVV.

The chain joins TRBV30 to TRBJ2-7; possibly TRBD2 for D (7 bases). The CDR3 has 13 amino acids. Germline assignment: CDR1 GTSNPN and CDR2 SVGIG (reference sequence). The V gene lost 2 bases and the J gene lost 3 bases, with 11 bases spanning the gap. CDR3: CAWSRRGLYEQYF. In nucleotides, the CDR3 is TGTGCCTGGAGTAGGCGGGGGCTCTACGAGCAGTACTTC.

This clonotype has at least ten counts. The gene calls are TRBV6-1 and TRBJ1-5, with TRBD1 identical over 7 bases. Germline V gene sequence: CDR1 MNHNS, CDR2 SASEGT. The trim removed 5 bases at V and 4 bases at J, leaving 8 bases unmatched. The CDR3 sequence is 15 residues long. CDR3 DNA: TGTGCCAGCAGTACGCCGGGGACAGCTAATCAGCCCCAGCATTTT. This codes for CASSTPGTANQPQHF.

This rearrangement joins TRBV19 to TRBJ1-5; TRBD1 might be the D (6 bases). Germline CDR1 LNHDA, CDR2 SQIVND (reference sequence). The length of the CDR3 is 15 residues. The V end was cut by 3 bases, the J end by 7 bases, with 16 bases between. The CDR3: CASSIRQAKEQPQHF. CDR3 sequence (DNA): TGTGCCAGTAGTATTCGACAGGCTAAGGAACAGCCCCAGCATTTT.

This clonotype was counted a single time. The CDR3 bases are TGTGCCTGGGCCAGGGTTGATGGCTACACCTTC. Protein sequence: CAWARVDGYTF. V is TRBV30 and J is TRBJ1-2, with D perhaps matching TRBD1 (5 bases). This CDR3 region has 11 residues. Looked up from germline, CDR1 is GTSNPN and CDR2 is SVGIG (reference sequence). V was pared by 5 bases and J by 6 bases, with 10 bases between.

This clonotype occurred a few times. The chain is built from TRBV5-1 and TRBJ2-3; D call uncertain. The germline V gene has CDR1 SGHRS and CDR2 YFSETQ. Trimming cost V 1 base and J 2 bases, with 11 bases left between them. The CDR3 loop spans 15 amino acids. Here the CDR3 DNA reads TGCGCCAGCAGCTTGAGGGTGACGGTCACAGATACGCAGTATTTT. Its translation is CASSLRVTVTDTQYF.

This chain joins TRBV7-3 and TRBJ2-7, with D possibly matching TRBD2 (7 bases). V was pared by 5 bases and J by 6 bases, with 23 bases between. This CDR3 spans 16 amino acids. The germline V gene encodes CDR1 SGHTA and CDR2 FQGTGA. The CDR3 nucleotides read TGTGCCAGCAGCCAAGGGGGGGGGGGCGCGGGTAGCGAGCAGTACTTC. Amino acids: CASSQGGGGAGSEQYF.